This T cell receptor beta chain was retrieved from a study of T cells in Graves' hyperthyroidism and ophthalmopathy (dated by TCRdb to the late 2010s). The study in broad terms: Peripheral blood was collected at initial diagnosis, before any treatment. To identify TCR V-J signatures that set the groups apart, the researchers used a discovery cohort of 95 to 100 patients, made up of around 42 with Graves' ophthalmopathy and about 59 with stable Graves' hyperthyroidism. An independent validation cohort of 18 to 20 hyperthyroidism patients and 17 patients who later progressed to ophthalmopathy tested prospective prediction of ophthalmopathy. The 95 to 100 discovery patients were randomly split 7:3 into training and test sets. In addition, the study compared T-cell repertoires in thyroid tissue and in blood from over 5 Graves' hyperthyroidism patients. Following sampling, methimazole starting at 30 mg daily was given to hyperthyroidism patients, and high-dose intravenous methylprednisolone was given to ophthalmopathy patients. TCR Vbeta CDR3 sequencing of 130 to 150 peripheral blood samples (under 45 ophthalmopathy, about 74 hyperthyroidism and approximately 17 progressor patients) is reported in the paper. Paper-wide results and their limitations: A 13 V-J signature model separated ophthalmopathy from stable hyperthyroidism, with over 85% sensitivity and 81.08% specificity in cross-validation and 80%/75% in testing. Most expanded thyroid clonotypes (frequency above 0.001) were also detected in blood, suggesting blood repertoires may reflect thyroid immune responses. In validation, the model predicted progression to ophthalmopathy a median of about 6.8 months before onset, with roughly 71% sensitivity and 72.22% specificity. No statistical method was used to fix the sample size in advance, and group allocation was not hidden from the investigators.

Comment on this clonotype: What this receptor recognizes is not known. Base qualities are missing; no much larger clone stands one base away.

V is reduced by 5 bases and J by 2 bases, leaving a spacing of 12 bases between them. Per the germline V gene, MNHNS is the CDR1 and SASEGT is the CDR2. The CDR3, cysteine through phenylalanine, is 14 amino acids long. Of the read, only the CDR3 DNA is kept; its 42 bases are in frame from base 1. Amplification of TCR beta CDR3 regions was carried out from RNA transcripts. For the first round of RT-PCR on the TCR CDR3, the HTBI primer set was used together with the Qiagen OneStep RT-PCR kit. A second multiplex PCR round built the libraries, followed by size selection and purification. The libraries were sequenced on an Illumina HiSeq2000 using paired-end 100 bp reads. The paper's processing steps were these. Raw data were processed with SOAPnuke, discarding reads with adapters, uncalled bases, mean Phred below 15, or no exact constant-primer or identifier match. COPE v1.2.5 was used to merge the high-quality paired reads, and each unique nucleotide sequence was defined as a clonotype. MiTCR v1.1 was used to align clonotypes to the IMGT TRBV, TRBD and TRBJ reference segments. The analysis included only V-J combinations with a frequency above 0.0001, which together covered roughly 99% of the repertoires. A TCS score was defined as the ratio between F50 (clonal expansion) and ExV (chaos), using BLOSUM62-based TCRdist between CDR3 peptides within each V-J. Welch's t-statistics and random forest reduced 500 to 550 V-J features to around 14, which were used in a naive Bayes classifier (R e1071). The raw public reads went through TCRdb reprocessing: fastp at Q25, MiXCR clone calling, in-frame beta chains kept. A single entry per CDR3 protein holds the most common genes and DNA from its merged rows. V and J calls and clone size were set by TCRdb, not the authors. This sample is represented by around 200,000 distinct CDR3 sequences; around 18% of them were singletons. Approximately 40% of the sample comes from the top ten.

A patient counted as having stable Graves' hyperthyroidism if no progression to ophthalmopathy occurred over 18 months of follow-up. Hyperthyroidism patients were aged 18 to 65 years and newly diagnosed, with disease duration of less than 2 months. Patients with uncontrolled infections, other autoimmune diseases, pregnancy or lactation were excluded. Diagnoses relied on clinical symptoms, serum thyroxine and TRAb, thyroid ultrasound and orbital computed tomography. PBMCs were separated from 8 to 10 ml of fresh peripheral blood using Ficoll-Paque density gradient centrifugation. Total RNA was extracted with Trizol reagent, and quality was checked on an Agilent 2100 Bioanalyzer.

The sequenced sample consisted of blood. The sequence links TRBV6-1 to TRBJ1-2; the best D guess is TRBD1, with 5 bases matching. The TCR was taken from a man aged 40-55 years with Graves' hyperthyroidism. The DNA sequence is given as TGTGCCAGCAGTCCCGGACACCCGAACTATGGCTACACCTTC. Its amino acids are CASSPGHPNYGYTF.